These T cell receptor beta chains were read from a single sample in a study of shared clonotypes between healthy human individuals. TCRdb's copy holds only in-frame clones and misses some; the assay was immunoSEQ multiplex PCR. The data contain around 1.9 million clones, under 95% of them singletons. The sample consisted of naive CD8+ T cells from PBMCs. The source of these receptors is a young man in good health. Some clones in this sample may be carry-over from other donors' samples. The CDR3 runs from the conserved cysteine through the conserved F or W. The order of the fields is D gene, V gene, clone size, J gene, CDR3 DNA, CDR3 protein. D genes are given only for firm matches. A clone size is listed for some rows: how often the clone was seen (once, few, many), or a class if it is expanded.

.,TRBV6-5,.,TRBJ2-1,TGTGCCAGCAGTTACTCCGGGGGGCTTGAGCAGTTCTTC,CASSYSGGLEQFF
TRBD2,TRBV5-1,.,TRBJ2-3,TGCGCCAGCAGCTTGGTTCCCGGACTAGCGGGTGCGATGGATACGCAGTATTTT,CASSLVPGLAGAMDTQYF
TRBD1,TRBV5-1,.,TRBJ2-7,TGCGCCAGCAGCTATCGACAGGGGGATTACGAGCAGTACTTC,CASSYRQGDYEQYF
.,TRBV7-9,.,TRBJ2-7,TGTGCCAGCAGCTTAAAGGGAGATCCCTACGAGCAGTACTTC,CASSLKGDPYEQYF
.,TRBV28,once,TRBJ1-5,TGTGCCAGCAGTGACCTGCGGGGTAGCAATCAGCCCCAGCATTTT,CASSDLRGSNQPQHF
.,TRBV4-1,once,TRBJ2-7,TGCGCCAGCAGCCAAGAGAAACACTTCTCCTACGAGCAGTACTTC,CASSQEKHFSYEQYF
.,TRBV6-5,.,TRBJ1-5,TGTGCCAGCCGGTCAGCTCTACAGCTTAATCAGCCCCAGCATTTT,CASRSALQLNQPQHF
TRBD1,TRBV5-1,.,TRBJ1-1,TGCGCCAGCAGCATGGACAGGGTGGTTCGGAACACTGAAGCTTTCTTT,CASSMDRVVRNTEAFF
TRBD2,TRBV10-3,.,TRBJ2-7,TGTGCCATCAGTCCTCGGACTAGCGGGAAGGGCGAGCAGTACTTC,CAISPRTSGKGEQYF
.,TRBV5-1,.,TRBJ1-1,TGCGCCAGCAGCTTGGATAGCCAGGGGAGTATGAACACTGAAGCTTTCTTT,CASSLDSQGSMNTEAFF
TRBD2,TRBV28,.,TRBJ2-1,TGTGCCAGCAGTTTCCCAGCGGGAGGATCGAATGAGCAGTTCTTC,CASSFPAGGSNEQFF
TRBD2,TRBV4-2,.,TRBJ2-1,TGTGCCAGCAGCCAGCCACCCGGGACTAGCGGGACGTACAATGAGCAGTTCTTC,CASSQPPGTSGTYNEQFF
.,TRBV11-3,.,TRBJ2-7,TGTGCCAGCAGCATAAGCAGTGAGAGCTCCTACGAGCAGTACTTC,CASSISSESSYEQYF
.,TRBV27,.,TRBJ1-5,TGTGCCAGCAGTTTATCGCGGGGACTCAATCAGCCCCAGCATTTT,CASSLSRGLNQPQHF
TRBD1,TRBV4-3,.,TRBJ1-5,TGCGCCAGCAGCAAACTTTACAGGGGACGGCAGCCCCAGCATTTT,CASSKLYRGRQPQHF
TRBD2,TRBV29-1,.,TRBJ2-3,TGCAGCGTTGAGGAATTGGGGGGGGTCAGCACAGATACGCAGTATTTT,CSVEELGGVSTDTQYF
.,TRBV7-2,.,TRBJ2-1,TGTGCCAGCAGCTTAGGCCGTATAGGGTCCGTTGAGCAGTTCTTC,CASSLGRIGSVEQFF
.,TRBV19,.,TRBJ2-7,TGTGCGGGGCCGACAAAATCCCCCTACGAGCAGTACTTC,CAGPTKSPYEQYF
.,TRBV27,few,TRBJ2-2,TGTGCCAGCAGTTTAAGCGGGGAGCTGTTTTTT,CASSLSGELFF
.,TRBV6-5,.,TRBJ1-2,TGTGCCAGCAGTTACGGGGCCATATATGGCTACACCTTC,CASSYGAIYGYTF
.,TRBV28,.,TRBJ2-1,TGTGCCAGCAGTTTACCTAGTATCTACAATGAGCAGTTCTTC,CASSLPSIYNEQFF
.,TRBV9,.,TRBJ1-3,TGTGCCAGCAGCGTAGGGACGTCTGGAAACACCATATATTTT,CASSVGTSGNTIYF
.,TRBV10-3,.,TRBJ2-7,TGTGCCATCAGCGACTCCGGGCTCGCCCCCTCCTACGAGCAGTACTTC,CAISDSGLAPSYEQYF
TRBD2,TRBV5-6,.,TRBJ2-1,TGTGCCAGCAGCTTGGTAGGACTAGCGGGATCAAATGAGCAGTTCTTC,CASSLVGLAGSNEQFF
.,TRBV18,.,TRBJ2-5,TGTGCCAGCTCACCATCAGGGCGAGAGACCCAGTACTTC,CASSPSGRETQYF
TRBD2,TRBV7-2,.,TRBJ2-2,TGTGCCAGCAGCTTCAACATCGGACTAGCGGGAGAGGCCGGGGAGCTGTTTTTT,CASSFNIGLAGEAGELFF
.,TRBV7-9,.,TRBJ2-5,TGTGCCAGCAGCTTAGACAGGGCTGAGACCCAGTACTTC,CASSLDRAETQYF
TRBD2,TRBV11-3,.,TRBJ2-1,TGTGCCAGCAGCGCCCGGACTAGCTACTCCTACAATGAGCAGTTCTTC,CASSARTSYSYNEQFF
TRBD1,TRBV29-1,few,TRBJ1-2,TGCAGCGTGGTCCGGGACAGGGGAATCACCTTC,CSVVRDRGITF
.,TRBV2,.,TRBJ1-1,TGTGCCAGCAGTCATATGAACACTGAAGCTTTCTTT,CASSHMNTEAFF
.,TRBV27,once,TRBJ1-2,TGTGCCAGCGCATTAACGACAGACTGGTACTATGGCTACACCTTC,CASALTTDWYYGYTF
.,TRBV7-9,once,TRBJ2-7,TGTGCCAGCAGCCCGTCCCAGGGACGAACCTACGAGCAGTACTTC,CASSPSQGRTYEQYF
TRBD1,TRBV6-5,few,TRBJ1-1,TGTGCCAGCAGTACAGGACAGGAACATGAAGCTTTCTTT,CASSTGQEHEAFF
.,TRBV5-1,.,TRBJ1-1,TGCGCCAGCAGCGACCGGACGGCCAACACTGAAGCTTTCTTT,CASSDRTANTEAFF
.,TRBV7-9,.,TRBJ1-1,TGTGCCAGCAGCTCCCTAGACGGACTGAACACTGAAGCTTTCTTT,CASSSLDGLNTEAFF
.,TRBV6-5,.,TRBJ1-1,TGTGCCAGCAGTTACGGGGACTCCCACACTGAAGCTTTCTTT,CASSYGDSHTEAFF
TRBD1,TRBV7-9,few,TRBJ1-1,TGTGCCAGCAGCTACCGACAGGGCGAGACTGAAGCTTTCTTT,CASSYRQGETEAFF
TRBD2,TRBV30,few,TRBJ2-2,TGTGCCTGGAGTGACCTGGGGGACTATCCAAACACCGGGGAGCTGTTTTTT,CAWSDLGDYPNTGELFF
TRBD1,TRBV9,.,TRBJ2-7,TGTGCCAGCAGCGTAGCCGACAGGGCCCTTTCCTACGAGCAGTACTTC,CASSVADRALSYEQYF
.,TRBV27,.,TRBJ2-3,TGTGCCAGCAGTTACGAGGGTACGCAGTATTTT,CASSYEGTQYF
.,TRBV27,few,TRBJ1-2,TGTGCCAGCGGAGATTTTTATGGCTACACCTTC,CASGDFYGYTF
.,TRBV7-6,.,TRBJ2-3,TGTGCCAGCAGCTTAATAGCTCACGGACGCACAGATACGCAGTATTTT,CASSLIAHGRTDTQYF
.,TRBV28,once,TRBJ1-5,TGTGCCAGCAGTTTATTGGGTCAGCCCCAGCATTTT,CASSLLGQPQHF
.,TRBV27,.,TRBJ1-1,TGTGCCAGCGGGTCGGGACGGCTGAACACTGAAGCTTTCTTT,CASGSGRLNTEAFF
.,TRBV9,.,TRBJ2-1,TGTGCCAGCAGCGACACAAATGAGCAGTTCTTC,CASSDTNEQFF
.,TRBV27,.,TRBJ2-1,TGTGCCAGCAGTCCCTCAATGATTGGGGTAAGCTACAATGAGCAGTTCTTC,CASSPSMIGVSYNEQFF